The 16 T cell receptor beta chains given below trace back to one sample, sequenced in a study of read filtering for tumor transcriptome and immune sequencing. From approximately 400 ng of RNA, a library with molecular barcoded alpha/delta and beta/gamma adaptors was made. TCRdb redid the calling of the reads with MiXCR, one entry per CDR3 protein. The data show a few thousand distinct CDR3 sequences, 65% seen once. The material sequenced was a population of CD138-negative cells sorted from bone marrow. The receptors originated from a donor aged 40 or older with multiple myeloma. This table probably holds off-target reads from a library built for another chain.

The rearrangement joins TRBV6-1 to TRBJ2-7; possibly TRBD1 for D (6 bases). The germline V gene has CDR1 MNHNS and CDR2 SASEGT. V lost 4 bases and J lost 5, with 15 bases in between. The CDR3 runs to 14 residues. The CDR3 DNA sequence: TGTGCCAGCAGTGGTATAAAGGGGGTTAACGAGCAGTACTTC. Translating gives CASSGIKGVNEQYF.

This clonotype was seen a handful of times. V and J are TRBV20-1 and TRBJ2-1, with a possible D match to TRBD2 (7 bases). CDR1 is DFQATT and CDR2 is SNEGSKA in the germline V gene (reference sequence). CDR3 length equals 13 residues. The CDR3 region has the DNA TGCAGCGCTCAGCGGGACAACTACAATGAGCAGTTCTTC. Translating it yields CSAQRDNYNEQFF.

This chain uses TRBV5-1 with TRBJ2-3, with D possibly being TRBD1 (5 bases). The V and J ends lost 4 bases and 4 bases respectively, with 13 bases between them. The CDR3 loop spans 14 amino acids. Germline V gives CDR1 SGHRS, CDR2 YFSETQ. In DNA form, the CDR3 reads TGCGCCAGCAGCCCCGGCCCCAGGGCAGATACGCAGTATTTT. Its protein is CASSPGPRADTQYF.

The rearrangement uses TRBV7-9 and TRBJ2-5; 7 nucleotides line up with TRBD2. The CDR3 runs to 14 residues. CDR1 is SEHNR and CDR2 is FQNEAQ in the germline V gene (reference sequence). V lost 5 bases to trimming and J lost 4 bases; unmatched junction nucleotides: 7. The CDR3 DNA reads TGTGCCAGCAGCGTGGCTAGCGGAGGAGAGACCCAGTACTTC. This sequence encodes CASSVASGGETQYF.

Within the sample, this clonotype is medium-sized. The rearrangement links TRBV5-5 to TRBJ2-7; tentatively, D is TRBD1 (6 bases). The CDR3 runs to 14 residues. The germline V gene has CDR1 SGHKS and CDR2 YYEKEE (reference sequence). V was clipped by 0 bases and J by 3 bases, with 10 bases between them. The CDR3: CASSLDRDIYEQYF. The CDR3 bases are TGTGCCAGCAGCTTGGACAGGGATATCTACGAGCAGTACTTC.

The chain joins TRBV20-1 to TRBJ2-5; D is ambiguous. Per the germline V gene, CDR1 is DFQATT and CDR2 is SNEGSKA (reference sequence). Trimming left V 0 bases short and J 2 bases short, with 7 bases between. The CDR3 sequence is 13 residues long. Here the CDR3 reads CSARDRPQETQYF. The CDR3 nucleotides read TGCAGTGCTAGAGACAGGCCACAAGAGACCCAGTACTTC.

The J gene is TRBJ2-7, the V gene TRBV7-9, with 9 bases that match TRBD2. V lost 4 bases to trimming and J lost 6 bases; unmatched junction nucleotides: 13. The germline CDR1 and CDR2 sequences are SEHNR and FQNEAQ (reference sequence). The CDR3 consists of 16 residues. This chain's CDR3 is CASSSSGTSKRGEQYF. The CDR3 DNA reads TGTGCCAGCAGCTCGTCCGGGACTAGCAAACGAGGCGAGCAGTACTTC. The full variable domain, with the rest looked up from reference TRBV7-9 and TRBJ2-7, is DTGVSQNPRHKITKRGQNVTFRCDPISEHNRLYWYRQTLGQGPEFLTYFQNEAQLEKSRLLSDRFSAERPKGSFSTLEIQRTEQGDSAMYLCASSSSGTSKRGEQYFGPGTRLTVT.

The gene calls are TRBV7-9 and TRBJ2-7; no clear D gene. The germline CDR1 and CDR2 sequences are SEHNR and FQNEAQ (reference sequence). Trimming removed 1 base at V and 3 bases at J, with 10 bases between. The length of the CDR3 is 14 residues. DNA for the CDR3: TGTGCCAGCAGCTTAGGCACGGGTAGCTACGAGCAGTACTTC. This sequence encodes CASSLGTGSYEQYF. Full variable domain (rest looked up from reference TRBV7-9 and TRBJ2-7): DTGVSQNPRHKITKRGQNVTFRCDPISEHNRLYWYRQTLGQGPEFLTYFQNEAQLEKSRLLSDRFSAERPKGSFSTLEIQRTEQGDSAMYLCASSLGTGSYEQYFGPGTRLTVT.

The chain employs TRBV20-1 and TRBJ2-1; TRBD2 agrees at 7 bases. CDR3 length: 14 amino acids. Trimming cost V 6 bases and J 4 bases; bases outside gene matches: 9. Germline V CDR1 and CDR2: DFQATT, SNEGSKA (reference sequence). The CDR3 here is CSARPLAAYNEQFF. As DNA, the CDR3 is TGCAGTGCAAGACCGCTAGCGGCTTACAATGAGCAGTTCTTC.

The J gene is TRBJ2-1, the V gene TRBV2; 7 nucleotides agree with TRBD1. This CDR3 has 12 amino acids. With V trimmed by 10 bases and J by 6 bases, 6 bases remained unmatched. In germline, CDR1 is SNHLY, CDR2 FYNNEI. CDR3 coding DNA: TGTGCCACCTCCACAGGGGTCAATGAGCAGTTCTTC. It codes for CATSTGVNEQFF.

The chain combines TRBV7-9 with TRBJ2-7; D ambiguous. CDR1 and CDR2 from the germline V gene are SEHNR and FQNEAQ (reference sequence). This CDR3 comprises 12 residues. Trimming took off 10 bases at V and 7 bases at J, with 17 bases between the two ends. The DNA for the CDR3 is TGTGCCACGCTGGCTCGGCTTGGTGAGCAGTACTTC. It is translated as CATLARLGEQYF.

The V call is TRBV7-9, the J call TRBJ2-3; TRBD2 is a possible D gene (6 bases). The CDR3 spans 17 residues. The ends were cut back, 5 bases at V and 0 bases at J, with 18 bases in the middle. Germline V CDR1 and CDR2: SEHNR, FQNEAQ (reference sequence). CDR3 nucleotides: TGTGCCAGCAGCACGGTACGGGGGTTAACTAGCACAGATACGCAGTATTTT. Encoded protein: CASSTVRGLTSTDTQYF. The full variable domain, its missing parts supplied by reference TRBV7-9 and TRBJ2-3, is DTGVSQNPRHKITKRGQNVTFRCDPISEHNRLYWYRQTLGQGPEFLTYFQNEAQLEKSRLLSDRFSAERPKGSFSTLEIQRTEQGDSAMYLCASSTVRGLTSTDTQYFGPGTRLTVL.

This chain joins TRBV9 and TRBJ2-1; D may be TRBD1 or TRBD2 (5 bases each). Deletions cut 4 bases from V and 6 bases from J, with 14 bases between. Germline CDR1 reads SGDLS; CDR2 reads YYNGEE. The CDR3 sequence is 14 residues long. CDR3 DNA sequence: TGTGCCAGCAGCCCCCGGGGCCTGGCCAATGAGCAGTTCTTC. Amino acids: CASSPRGLANEQFF.

In its sample, this clonotype was seen once. The genes are TRBV20-1 and TRBJ2-1; D unresolved. CDR1 is DFQATT, CDR2 SNEGSKA, per germline (reference sequence). This CDR3 has 13 amino acids. Trimming stripped 1 base from V and 4 bases from J, with 8 bases between. The CDR3 DNA reads TGCAGTGCTAGAGGGGGTCTATACAATGAGCAGTTCTTC. Translated, it gives CSARGGLYNEQFF.

This clonotype is labeled large. The V gene is TRBV6-6, the J gene TRBJ2-5, with D possibly TRBD1 on 5 matching bases. In germline, CDR1 is MNHNY, CDR2 SVGAGI (reference sequence). This CDR3 is built from 12 residues. The germline V and J ends were trimmed by 7 bases and 1 base, with 7 bases remaining between them. CDR3: CASTRAQETQYF. In DNA, the CDR3 is TGTGCCAGCACCAGGGCCCAAGAGACCCAGTACTTC.

Concerning this clonotype: This CDR3 fails to terminate in the conserved phenylalanine or tryptophan, so it likely reflects a read error. Written as DNA, the CDR3 is TGTGCCAGCAGCTTACAAGGGACCGGGCGCAATGAGCAGTTCTCC. It yields the protein CASSLQGTGRNEQFS. This sequence joins TRBV7-9 and TRBJ2-1; D is tentatively TRBD1 or TRBD2 (5 bases each). The CDR3 length is 15 residues. The germline V and J ends were trimmed by 2 bases and 6 bases, with 14 bases remaining between them. The germline gives CDR1 SEHNR, CDR2 FQNEAQ (reference sequence).